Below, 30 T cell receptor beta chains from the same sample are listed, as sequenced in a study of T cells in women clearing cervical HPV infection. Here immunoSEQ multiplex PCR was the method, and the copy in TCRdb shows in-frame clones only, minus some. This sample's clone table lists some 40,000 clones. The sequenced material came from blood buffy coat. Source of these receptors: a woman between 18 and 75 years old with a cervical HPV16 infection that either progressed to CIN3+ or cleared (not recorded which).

CDR3: CASSVAGDETQYF. The DNA read from the CDR3 is TGTGCCAGCAGTGTGGCAGGGGATGAGACC. The chain combines TRBV6-1 with TRBJ2-5; weak D call: TRBD1 (6 bases). The CDR3 goes on 3 residues after the read ends, and that part is filled in from the germline J gene. Germline values: CDR1 MNHNS, CDR2 SASEGT. The CDR3 runs to 13 residues. Trimming removed 4 bases from V and 5 bases from J, with 11 bases in between.

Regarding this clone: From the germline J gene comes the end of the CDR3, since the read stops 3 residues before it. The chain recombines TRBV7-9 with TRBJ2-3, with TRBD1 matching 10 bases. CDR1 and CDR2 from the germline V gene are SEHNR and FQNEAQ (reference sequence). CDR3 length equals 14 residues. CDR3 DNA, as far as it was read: TGTGCCAGCAGCTGGACAGGGGGTGAGCAGCCG. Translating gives CASSWTGGEQP. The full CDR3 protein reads CASSWTGGEQPQYF.

CDR3 residues: CASSADRGTEAFF. The CDR3 bases that were read are TGTGCCAGCAGCGCGGACAGGGGCACTGAA. The chain couples TRBV11-3 to TRBJ1-1, with 9 bases matching TRBD1. The sequence runs out 3 residues before the end of the CDR3; the remainder is reconstructed from the germline J gene. This CDR3 comprises 13 residues. After removal of 5 bases from V and 4 bases from J, the junction contained 2 bases not matched to a gene. Germline values: CDR1 SGHNT, CDR2 YENEEA.

The DNA read from the CDR3 is TGCAGTGCTAGAGATTGGAGTGGCGGGGGGGCAGATACG. The encoded protein is CSARDWSGGGADT. The CDR3 in full is CSARDWSGGGADTQYF. J is TRBJ2-3 and V is TRBV20-1; TRBD2 aligns across 9 bases. Read sequence stops 3 residues before the CDR3 end, and the germline J gene provides the missing end. The germline CDR1 and CDR2 sequences are DFQATT and SNEGSKA (reference sequence). V trimming: 0 bases; J trimming: 4 bases; junction bases outside the gene matches: 8. The CDR3 has 16 amino acids.

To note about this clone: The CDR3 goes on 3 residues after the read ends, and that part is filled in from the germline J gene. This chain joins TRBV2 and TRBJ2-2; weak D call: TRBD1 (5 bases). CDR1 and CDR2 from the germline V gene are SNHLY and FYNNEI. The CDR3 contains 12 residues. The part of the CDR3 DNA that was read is TGTGCCAGCAGTGCTTTGACAGTCCAG. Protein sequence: CASSALTVQ. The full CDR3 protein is CASSALTVQLFF.

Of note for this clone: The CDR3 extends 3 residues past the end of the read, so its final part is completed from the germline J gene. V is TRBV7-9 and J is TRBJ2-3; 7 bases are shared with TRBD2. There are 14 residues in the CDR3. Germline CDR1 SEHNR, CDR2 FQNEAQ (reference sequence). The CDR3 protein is CASSLAAGVETQYF. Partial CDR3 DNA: TGTGCCAGCAGCTTAGCCGCGGGGGTAGAGACG.

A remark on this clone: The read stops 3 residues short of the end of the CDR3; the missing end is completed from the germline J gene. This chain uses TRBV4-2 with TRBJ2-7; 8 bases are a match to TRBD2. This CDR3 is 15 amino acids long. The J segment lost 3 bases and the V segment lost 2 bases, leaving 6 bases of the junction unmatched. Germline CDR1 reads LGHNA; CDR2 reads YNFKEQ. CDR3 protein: CASSQPGGNRYEQYF. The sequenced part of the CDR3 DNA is TGTGCCAGCAGCCAACCGGGGGGGAACCGCTACGAG.

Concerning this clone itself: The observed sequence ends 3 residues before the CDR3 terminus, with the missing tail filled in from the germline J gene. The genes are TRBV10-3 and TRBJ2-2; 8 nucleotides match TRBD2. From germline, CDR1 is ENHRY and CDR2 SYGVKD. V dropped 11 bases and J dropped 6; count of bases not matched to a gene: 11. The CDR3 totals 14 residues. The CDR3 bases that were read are TGTGCCGTCGTTGCGGGGGGAGAGCCCGGGGAG. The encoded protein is CAVVAGGEPGE. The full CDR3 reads CAVVAGGEPGELFF.

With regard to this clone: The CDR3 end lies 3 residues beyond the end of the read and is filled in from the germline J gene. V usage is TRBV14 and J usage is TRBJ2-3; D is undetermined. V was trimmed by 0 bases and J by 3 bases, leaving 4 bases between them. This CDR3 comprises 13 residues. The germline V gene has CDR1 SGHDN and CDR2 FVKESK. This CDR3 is CASSQELTDTQYF. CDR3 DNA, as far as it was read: TGTGCCAGCAGCCAAGAATTAACAGATACG. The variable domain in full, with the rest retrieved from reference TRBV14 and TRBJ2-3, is EAGVTQFPSHSVIEKGQTVTLRCDPISGHDNLYWYRRVMGKEIKFLLHFVKESKQDESGMPNNRFLAERTGGTYSTLKVQPAELEDSGVYFCASSQELTDTQYFGPGTRLTVL.

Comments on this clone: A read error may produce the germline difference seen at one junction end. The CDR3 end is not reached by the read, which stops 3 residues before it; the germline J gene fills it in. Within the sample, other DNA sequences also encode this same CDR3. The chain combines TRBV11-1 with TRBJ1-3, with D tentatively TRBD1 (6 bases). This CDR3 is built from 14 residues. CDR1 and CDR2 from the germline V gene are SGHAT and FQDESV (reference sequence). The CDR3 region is CASSLQGRGNTIYF. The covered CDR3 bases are TGTGCCAGCAGCCTACAGGGTCGAGGAAACACA.

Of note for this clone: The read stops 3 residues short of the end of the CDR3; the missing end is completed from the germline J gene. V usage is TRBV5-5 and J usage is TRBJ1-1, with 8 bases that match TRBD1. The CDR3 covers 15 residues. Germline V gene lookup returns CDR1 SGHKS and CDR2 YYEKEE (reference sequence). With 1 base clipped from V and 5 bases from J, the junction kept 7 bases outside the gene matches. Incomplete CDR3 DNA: TGTGCCAGCAGCTTGTCCGTGACAGGGGTGACTGAA. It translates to CASSLSVTGVTE. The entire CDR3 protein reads CASSLSVTGVTEAFF.

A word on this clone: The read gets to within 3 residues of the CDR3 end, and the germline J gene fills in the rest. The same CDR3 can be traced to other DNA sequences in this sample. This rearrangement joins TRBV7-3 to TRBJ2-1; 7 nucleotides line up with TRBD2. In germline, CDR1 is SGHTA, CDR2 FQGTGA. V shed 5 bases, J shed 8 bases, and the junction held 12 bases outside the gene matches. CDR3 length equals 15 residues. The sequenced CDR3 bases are TGTGCCAGCAGCCCGGGTGGCGGGGGTGGGGATGAG. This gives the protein CASSPGGGGGDE. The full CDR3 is CASSPGGGGGDEQFF.

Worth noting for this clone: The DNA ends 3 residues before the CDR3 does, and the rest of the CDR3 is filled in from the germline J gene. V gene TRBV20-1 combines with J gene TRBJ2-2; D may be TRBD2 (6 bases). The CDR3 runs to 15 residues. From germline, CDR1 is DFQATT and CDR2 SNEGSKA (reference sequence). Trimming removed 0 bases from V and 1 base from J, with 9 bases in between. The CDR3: CSARDSGRNTGELFF. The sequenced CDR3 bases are TGCAGTGCTAGAGATAGCGGAAGGAACACCGGGGAG.

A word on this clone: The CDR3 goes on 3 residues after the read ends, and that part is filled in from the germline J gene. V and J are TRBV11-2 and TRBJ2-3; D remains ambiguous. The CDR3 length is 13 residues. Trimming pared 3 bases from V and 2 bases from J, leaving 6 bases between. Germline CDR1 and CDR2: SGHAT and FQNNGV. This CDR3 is CASSFSVTDTQYF. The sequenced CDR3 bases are TGTGCCAGCAGCTTCAGTGTCACAGATACG.

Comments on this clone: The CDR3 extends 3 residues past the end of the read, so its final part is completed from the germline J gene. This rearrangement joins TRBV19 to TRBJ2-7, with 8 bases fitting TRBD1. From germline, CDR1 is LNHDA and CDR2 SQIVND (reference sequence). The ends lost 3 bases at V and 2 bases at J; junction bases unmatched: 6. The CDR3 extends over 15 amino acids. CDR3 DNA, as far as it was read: TGTGCCAGTAGTATGGGGACAGGATCCGCCTACGAG. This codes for CASSMGTGSAYE. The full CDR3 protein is CASSMGTGSAYEQYF. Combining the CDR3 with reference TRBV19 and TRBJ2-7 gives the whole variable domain DGGITQSPKYLFRKEGQNVTLSCEQNLNHDAMYWYRQDPGQGLRLIYYSQIVNDFQKGDIAEGYSVSREKKESFPLTVTSAQKNPTAFYLCASSMGTGSAYEQYFGPGTRLTVT.

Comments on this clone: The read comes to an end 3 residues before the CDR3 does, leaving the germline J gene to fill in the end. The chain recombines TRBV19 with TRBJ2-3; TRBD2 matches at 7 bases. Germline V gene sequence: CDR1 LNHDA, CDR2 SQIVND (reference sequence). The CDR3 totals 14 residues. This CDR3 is CASSMGGIQETQYF. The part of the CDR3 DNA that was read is TGTGCCAGTAGTATGGGGGGGATCCAAGAGACG.

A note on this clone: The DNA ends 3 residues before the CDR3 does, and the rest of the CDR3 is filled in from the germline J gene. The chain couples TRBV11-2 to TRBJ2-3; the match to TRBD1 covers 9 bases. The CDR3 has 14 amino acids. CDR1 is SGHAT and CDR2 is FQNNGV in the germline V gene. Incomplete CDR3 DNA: TGTGCCAGCAGCCTGGGACAGGGAGACCAGCCG. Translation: CASSLGQGDQP. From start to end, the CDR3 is CASSLGQGDQPQYF.

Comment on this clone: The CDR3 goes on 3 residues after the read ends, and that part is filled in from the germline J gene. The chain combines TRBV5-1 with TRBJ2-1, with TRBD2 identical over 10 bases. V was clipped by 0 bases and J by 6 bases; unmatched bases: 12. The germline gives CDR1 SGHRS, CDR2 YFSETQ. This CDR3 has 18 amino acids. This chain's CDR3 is CASSLDLAGVGVSNEQFF. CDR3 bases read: TGCGCCAGCAGCTTGGATCTAGCGGGAGTCGGGGTGAGCAATGAG. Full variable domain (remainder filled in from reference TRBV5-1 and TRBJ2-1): KAGVTQTPRYLIKTRGQQVTLSCSPISGHRSVSWYQQTPGQGLQFLFEYFSETQRNKGNFPGRFSGRQFSNSRSEMNVSTLELGDSALYLCASSLDLAGVGVSNEQFFGPGTRLTVL.

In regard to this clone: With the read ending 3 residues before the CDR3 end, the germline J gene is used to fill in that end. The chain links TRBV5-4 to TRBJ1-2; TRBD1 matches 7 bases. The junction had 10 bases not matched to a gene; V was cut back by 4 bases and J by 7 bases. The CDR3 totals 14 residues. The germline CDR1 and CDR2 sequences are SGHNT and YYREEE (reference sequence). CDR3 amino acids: CASSPGQGEGGYTF. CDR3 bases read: TGTGCCAGCAGCCCCGGTCAGGGGGAGGGTGGC. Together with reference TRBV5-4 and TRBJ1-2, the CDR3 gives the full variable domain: ETGVTQSPTHLIKTRGQQVTLRCSSQSGHNTVSWYQQALGQGPQFIFQYYREEENGRGNFPPRFSGLQFPNYSSELNVNALELDDSALYLCASSPGQGEGGYTFGSGTRLTVV.

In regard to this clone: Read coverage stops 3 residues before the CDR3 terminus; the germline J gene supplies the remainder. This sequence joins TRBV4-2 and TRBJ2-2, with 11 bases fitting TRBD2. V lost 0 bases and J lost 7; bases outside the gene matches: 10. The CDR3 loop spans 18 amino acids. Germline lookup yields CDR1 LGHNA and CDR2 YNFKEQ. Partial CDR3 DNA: TGTGCCAGCAGCCAAGATGGGGTAGCGGGGGGGCGGGACGGGGAG. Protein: CASSQDGVAGGRDGE. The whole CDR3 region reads CASSQDGVAGGRDGELFF.

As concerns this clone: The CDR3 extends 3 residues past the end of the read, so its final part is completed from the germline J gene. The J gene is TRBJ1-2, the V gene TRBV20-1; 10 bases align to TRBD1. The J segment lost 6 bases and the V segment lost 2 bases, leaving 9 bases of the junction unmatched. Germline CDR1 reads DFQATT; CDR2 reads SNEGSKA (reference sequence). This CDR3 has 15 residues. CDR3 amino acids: CSARSLGQGLDGYTF. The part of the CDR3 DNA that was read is TGCAGTGCTAGATCTTTGGGACAGGGGCTTGATGGC.

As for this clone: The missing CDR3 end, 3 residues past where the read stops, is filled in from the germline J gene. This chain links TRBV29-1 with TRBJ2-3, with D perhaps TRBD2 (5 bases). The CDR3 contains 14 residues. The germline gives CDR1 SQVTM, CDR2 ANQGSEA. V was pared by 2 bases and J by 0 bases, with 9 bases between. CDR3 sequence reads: CSVERGSSTDTQYF. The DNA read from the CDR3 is TGCAGCGTTGAAAGAGGGTCTAGCACAGATACG.

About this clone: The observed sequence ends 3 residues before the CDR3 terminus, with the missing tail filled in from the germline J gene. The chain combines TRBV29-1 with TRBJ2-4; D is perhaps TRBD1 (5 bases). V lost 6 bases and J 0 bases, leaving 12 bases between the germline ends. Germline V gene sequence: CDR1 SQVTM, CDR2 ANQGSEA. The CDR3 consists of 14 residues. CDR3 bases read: TGCAGCGTCCGACAGACACTAGCCAAAAACATT. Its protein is CSVRQTLAKNI. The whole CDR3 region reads CSVRQTLAKNIQYF. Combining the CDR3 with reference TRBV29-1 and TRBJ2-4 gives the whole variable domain SAVISQKPSRDICQRGTSLTIQCQVDSQVTMMFWYRQQPGQSLTLIATANQGSEATYESGFVIDKFPISRPNLTFSTLTVSNMSPEDSSIYLCSVRQTLAKNIQYFGAGTRLSVL.

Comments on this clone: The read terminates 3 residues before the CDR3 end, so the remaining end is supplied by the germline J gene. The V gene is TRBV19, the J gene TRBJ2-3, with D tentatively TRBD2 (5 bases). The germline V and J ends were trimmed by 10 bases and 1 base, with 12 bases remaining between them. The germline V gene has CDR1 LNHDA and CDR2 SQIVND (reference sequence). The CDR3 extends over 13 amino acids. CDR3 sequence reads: CATTDGGTDTQYF. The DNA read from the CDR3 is TGTGCCACGACGGACGGGGGCACAGATACG.

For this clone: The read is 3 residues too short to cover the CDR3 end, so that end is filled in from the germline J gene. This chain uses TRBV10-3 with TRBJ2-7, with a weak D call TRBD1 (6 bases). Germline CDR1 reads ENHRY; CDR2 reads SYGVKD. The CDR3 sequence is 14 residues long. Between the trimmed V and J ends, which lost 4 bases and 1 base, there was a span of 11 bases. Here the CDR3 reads CAISGDRLSYEQYF. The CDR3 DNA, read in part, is TGTGCCATCAGTGGAGACAGGCTTTCCTACGAG.

CDR3: CASSPGGGGPETQYF. The CDR3 bases that were read are TGTGCCAGCAGCCCGGGGGGAGGGGGGCCAGAGACC. The chain couples TRBV5-4 to TRBJ2-5; TRBD2 might be the D (7 bases). The CDR3 end is not reached by the read, which stops 3 residues before it; the germline J gene fills it in. The germline V gene encodes CDR1 SGHNT and CDR2 YYREEE (reference sequence). V was clipped by 4 bases and J by 4 bases, with 17 bases between them. CDR3 length: 15 residues.

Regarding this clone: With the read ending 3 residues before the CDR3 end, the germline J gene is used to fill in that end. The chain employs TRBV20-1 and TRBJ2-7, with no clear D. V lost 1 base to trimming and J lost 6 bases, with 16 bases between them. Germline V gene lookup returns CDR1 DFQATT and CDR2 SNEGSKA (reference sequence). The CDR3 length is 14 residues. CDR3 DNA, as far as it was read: TGCAGTGCTAGAGGGAAGGGCTTAAGAGTCGAG. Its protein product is CSARGKGLRVE. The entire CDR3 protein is CSARGKGLRVEQYF.

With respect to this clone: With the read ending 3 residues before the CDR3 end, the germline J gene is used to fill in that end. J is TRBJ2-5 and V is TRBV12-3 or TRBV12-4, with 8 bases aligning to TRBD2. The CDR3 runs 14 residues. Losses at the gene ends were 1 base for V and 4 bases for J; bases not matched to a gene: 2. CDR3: CASSLEAGGETQYF. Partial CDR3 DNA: TGTGCCAGCAGTTTAGAGGCGGGAGGAGAGACC.

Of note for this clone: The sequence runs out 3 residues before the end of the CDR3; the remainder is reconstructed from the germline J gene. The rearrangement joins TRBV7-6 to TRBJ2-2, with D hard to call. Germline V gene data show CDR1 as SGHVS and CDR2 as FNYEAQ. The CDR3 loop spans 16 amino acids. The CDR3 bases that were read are TGTGCCAGCAGCTTGGCGAGGCCTGCAACTAATGAAAAG. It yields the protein CASSLARPATNEK. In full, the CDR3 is CASSLARPATNEKLFF.

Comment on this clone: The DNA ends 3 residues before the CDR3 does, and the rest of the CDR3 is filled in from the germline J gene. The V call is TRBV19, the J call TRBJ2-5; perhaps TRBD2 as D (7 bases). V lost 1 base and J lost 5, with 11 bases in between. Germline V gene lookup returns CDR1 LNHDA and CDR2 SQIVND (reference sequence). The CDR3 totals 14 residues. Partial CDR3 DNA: TGTGCCAGTAGTATAGGGGAGGGGGTGGAGACC. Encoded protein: CASSIGEGVET. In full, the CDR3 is CASSIGEGVETQYF.